This T cell receptor beta chain was sequenced for a study of T cell responses to AZD1222 COVID-19 vaccine. Method: immunoSEQ multiplex PCR; TCRdb's copy keeps in-frame clones and lacks some. The data contain approximately 89,000 clones, just over 90% of them singletons. The germline CDR1 and CDR2 sequences are MNHEY and SMNVEV (reference sequence). The CDR3 runs 14 residues. V was pared by 3 bases and J by 7 bases, with 16 bases between. The chain has TRBV27 and TRBJ2-7, with D tentatively TRBD1 or TRBD2 (5 bases each). The sequence was collected from an adult in good health. This specimen consisted of peripheral blood, obtained on day 0 of AZD1222 vaccination. The CDR3 here is CASSLHNTGGEQYF. The CDR3 nucleotides are TGTGCCAGCAGTTTGCATAACACAGGAGGTGAGCAGTACTTC.